Shown below are 13 T cell receptor beta chains from a single sample sequenced in a study of PD-1 blockade in mismatch repair-deficient tumors. This table comes from immunoSEQ multiplex PCR, and its TCRdb copy is limited to in-frame clones, with some not included. The table shows about 34,000 clones, with about 85% occurring only once. The starting material was PBMCs, obtained approximately 6 weeks after starting pembrolizumab. The source is an adult with mismatch repair-deficient cancer.

The chain recombines TRBV9 with TRBJ2-2, with 12 nucleotides matching TRBD2. The junction had 5 bases not matched to a gene; V was cut back by 3 bases and J by 2 bases. Germline CDR1 and CDR2: SGDLS and YYNGEE. The CDR3 is made up of 17 amino acids. CDR3 bases: TGTGCCAGCAGCGGGCTAGCGGGAGGGACTAACACCGGGGAGCTGTTTTTT. It yields the protein CASSGLAGGTNTGELFF.

The rearrangement uses TRBV11-3 and TRBJ2-7, with a tentative D call TRBD1 (5 bases). V lost 5 bases and J lost 1, with 12 bases in between. The CDR3 is 14 residues long. CDR1 and CDR2 (germline): SGHNT, YENEEA. CDR3 sequence (DNA): TGTGCCAGCAGCCTCACCGACAGTTCCTACGAGCAGTACTTC. This gives the protein CASSLTDSSYEQYF.

The chain employs TRBV7-9 and TRBJ1-1; 8 bases map to TRBD1. CDR1 is SEHNR and CDR2 is FQNEAQ in the germline V gene (reference sequence). J gave up 3 bases and V 5 bases, and 8 bases lay outside the gene matches. The CDR3 loop spans 15 amino acids. CDR3 residues: CASSGRDRLDTEAFF. The CDR3 nucleotides read TGTGCCAGCAGCGGCAGGGACAGGCTGGACACTGAAGCTTTCTTT. The variable domain in full, completed from reference TRBV7-9 and TRBJ1-1, reads DTGVSQNPRHKITKRGQNVTFRCDPISEHNRLYWYRQTLGQGPEFLTYFQNEAQLEKSRLLSDRFSAERPKGSFSTLEIQRTEQGDSAMYLCASSGRDRLDTEAFFGQGTRLTVV.

The rearrangement links TRBV6-1 to TRBJ1-5; D gene ambiguous. Trimming shortened V by 8 bases and J by 7 bases, and 15 bases separated the two germline ends. Germline CDR1 reads MNHNS; CDR2 reads SASEGT. There are 13 residues in the CDR3. CDR3 coding DNA: TGTGCCAGCCATCGGCAGGTTGGACAGCCCCAGCATTTT. It specifies CASHRQVGQPQHF.

The CDR3 here is CASSLLAASYNEQFF. The CDR3 coding sequence is TGTGCCAGCAGTCTTCTAGCGGCATCCTACAATGAGCAGTTCTTC. The gene calls are TRBV6-5 and TRBJ2-1, with TRBD2 matching over 7 bases. Germline CDR1 and CDR2: MNHEY and SVGAGI. CDR3 length equals 15 residues. J gave up 1 base and V 5 bases, and 5 bases lay outside the gene matches.

On this clone: A junction end diverges from the germline sequence, so it may reflect a read error. This rearrangement joins TRBV5-1 to TRBJ2-3; 11 nucleotides align to TRBD2. The CDR3 has 16 amino acids. From germline, CDR1 is SGHRS and CDR2 YFSETQ. The CDR3 protein is CASSSPTSGSRDTQYF. CDR3 sequence (DNA): TGCGCCAGCAGTTCCCCTACTAGCGGGAGCAGAGATACGCAGTATTTT.

This CDR3 is CASSLGLAGARETQYF. CDR3 DNA: TGTGCCAGCAGCTTAGGACTAGCGGGAGCTCGCGAGACCCAGTACTTC. The genes are TRBV7-2 and TRBJ2-5; TRBD2 matches at 12 bases. From germline, CDR1 is SGHTA and CDR2 FQGNSA. V dropped 1 base and J dropped 5; count of bases not matched to a gene: 5. CDR3 size: 16 residues. Full variable domain (missing parts from reference TRBV7-2 and TRBJ2-5): GAGVSQSPSNKVTEKGKDVELRCDPISGHTALYWYRQSLGQGLEFLIYFQGNSAPDKSGLPSDRFSAERTGGSVSTLTIQRTQQEDSAVYLCASSLGLAGARETQYFGPGTRLLVL.

CDR3 DNA: TGTGCCAGCAGCGTAACAGGGGGCGCCCATCAGCCCCAGCATTTT. It translates to CASSVTGGAHQPQHF. The V gene is TRBV9, the J gene TRBJ1-5; 9 nucleotides align to TRBD1. The germline CDR1 and CDR2 sequences are SGDLS and YYNGEE. The V gene end was trimmed by 1 base and the J gene end by 5 bases; junction bases not matched to a gene: 4. The CDR3 consists of 15 residues. The full variable domain, in which reference TRBV9 and TRBJ1-5 provide the parts outside the CDR3, is DSGVTQTPKHLITATGQRVTLRCSPRSGDLSVYWYQQSLDQGLQFLIQYYNGEERAKGNILERFSAQQFPDLHSELNLSSLELGDSALYFCASSVTGGAHQPQHFGDGTRLSIL.

The chain links TRBV27 to TRBJ1-1, with 9 bases that match TRBD1. The V gene end was trimmed by 8 bases and the J gene end by 4 bases; junction bases not matched to a gene: 8. This CDR3 comprises 14 residues. Looked up from germline, CDR1 is MNHEY and CDR2 is SMNVEV (reference sequence). For the CDR3, the DNA is TGTGCCAGCGGGACAGGGCCTCTGGGCACTGAAGCTTTCTTT. Encoded protein: CASGTGPLGTEAFF.

In this sample, this clone turned up a few times. In nucleotides, the CDR3 is TGTGCCAGCAGTGAACAGGGCGGGACCTACAATGAGCAGTTCTTC. Residues: CASSEQGGTYNEQFF. The chain combines TRBV6-1 with TRBJ2-1; tentative D call: TRBD2 (6 bases). This CDR3 region has 15 residues. The germline gives CDR1 MNHNS, CDR2 SASEGT. Trimming cost V 2 bases and J 2 bases, with 10 bases left between them.

V gene TRBV7-3 combines with J gene TRBJ2-1; D is unclear. The germline gives CDR1 SGHTA, CDR2 FQGTGA. The CDR3 is 16 residues long. Trimming took 2 bases from V and 0 from J, leaving 11 bases between them. CDR3 in amino acids: CASSLFGLSSYNEQFF. CDR3 sequence (DNA): TGTGCCAGCAGCTTATTTGGGCTAAGCTCCTACAATGAGCAGTTCTTC. The variable domain in full, with the rest retrieved from reference TRBV7-3 and TRBJ2-1, is GAGVSQTPSNKVTEKGKYVELRCDPISGHTALYWYRQSLGQGPEFLIYFQGTGAADDSGLPNDRFFAVRPEGSVSTLKIQRTERGDSAVYLCASSLFGLSSYNEQFFGPGTRLTVL.

V is TRBV5-1 and J is TRBJ2-7; 14 bases agree with TRBD2. Germline V gene sequence: CDR1 SGHRS, CDR2 YFSETQ. The CDR3 length is 17 residues. Losses at the gene ends were 0 bases for V and 0 bases for J; bases not matched to a gene: 2. The chain's CDR3 is CASSLGLAGGNSYEQYF. The CDR3 coding sequence is TGCGCCAGCAGCTTGGGACTAGCGGGAGGGAACTCCTACGAGCAGTACTTC.

The chain uses TRBV27 and TRBJ2-3, with 11 positions matching TRBD2. The CDR3 covers 15 residues. The germline gives CDR1 MNHEY, CDR2 SMNVEV (reference sequence). V lost 5 bases and J lost 10; bases outside the gene matches: 11. The DNA for the CDR3 is TGTGCCAGCAGTCCCCTAAATAGCGGGAGGGCCCCGCAGTATTTT. This gives the protein CASSPLNSGRAPQYF.